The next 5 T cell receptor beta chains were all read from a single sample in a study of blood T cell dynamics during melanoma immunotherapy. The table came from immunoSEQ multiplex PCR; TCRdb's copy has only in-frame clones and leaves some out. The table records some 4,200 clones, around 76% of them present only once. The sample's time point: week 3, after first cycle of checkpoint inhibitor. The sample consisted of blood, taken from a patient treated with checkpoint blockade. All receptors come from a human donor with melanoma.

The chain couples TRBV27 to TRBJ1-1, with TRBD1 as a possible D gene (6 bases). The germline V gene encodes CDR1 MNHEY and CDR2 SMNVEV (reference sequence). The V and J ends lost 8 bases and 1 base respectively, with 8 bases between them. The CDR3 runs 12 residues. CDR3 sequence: CASQQGNTEAFF. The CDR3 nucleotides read TGTGCCAGCCAACAGGGGAACACTGAAGCTTTCTTT.

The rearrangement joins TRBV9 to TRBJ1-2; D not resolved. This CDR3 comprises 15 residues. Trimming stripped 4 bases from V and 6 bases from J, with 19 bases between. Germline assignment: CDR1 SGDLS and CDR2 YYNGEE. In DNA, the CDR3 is TGTGCCAGCAGCCCCCGGCCTGGTCCATCCCATGGCTACACCTTC. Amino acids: CASSPRPGPSHGYTF.

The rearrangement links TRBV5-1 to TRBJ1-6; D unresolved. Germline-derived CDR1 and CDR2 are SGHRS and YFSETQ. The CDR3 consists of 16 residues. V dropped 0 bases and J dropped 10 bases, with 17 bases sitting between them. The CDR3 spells CASSLVSESLGSPLHF. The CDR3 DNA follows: TGCGCCAGCAGCTTGGTTTCTGAGTCCCTGGGATCACCCCTCCACTTT.

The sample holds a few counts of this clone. CDR3 nucleotides: TGTGCCAGCAGCCAGACTAGCGGGGGTGACAATGAGCAGTTCTTC. It encodes CASSQTSGGDNEQFF. The chain links TRBV5-4 to TRBJ2-1; 12 bases map to TRBD2. V lost 4 bases and J lost 5; bases outside the gene matches: 4. The CDR3 contains 15 residues. The V gene's germline CDR1 is SGHNT and CDR2 YYREEE (reference sequence).

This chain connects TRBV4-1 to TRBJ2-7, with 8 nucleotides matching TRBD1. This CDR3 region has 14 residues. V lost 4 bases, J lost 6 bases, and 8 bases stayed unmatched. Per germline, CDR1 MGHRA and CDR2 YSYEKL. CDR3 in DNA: TGCGCCAGCAGCCGCGACAGGGGTCGGCTCGAGCAGTACTTC. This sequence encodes CASSRDRGRLEQYF.